This entry concerns a single T cell receptor (beta chain). What it recognizes is unknown. CD25-based Treg depletion was applied to purified naive CD4+ T cells. CDR1 SGHRS and CDR2 YFSETQ come from the germline V gene. The CDR3 is 16 amino acids. V lost 4 bases and J lost 7, with 23 bases in between. General study findings and limits: The larger-cohort validation was restricted to a single TCR beta V-J rearrangement rather than whole repertoires. Greatest tumor Treg TCR overlap was with tumor naive CD4+ cells.

Full-length variable regions came from constant-region reverse primers plus semi-nested Nested Universal Primer A PCR. TCRdb fed the 5' RACE reads into MiXCR, producing one record per CDR3 protein. The sample yields over 50,000 distinct CDR3 sequences, about 24% seen once. Specimen: tumor-infiltrating naive CD4+ T cells sorted from the breast tumor. Subset defined: naive CD4+ T cells, CD4+CD45RA+CD25-. This clonotype was obtained from a female donor with breast cancer. The chain employs TRBV5-1 and TRBJ1-2, with D maybe TRBD1 (6 bases). CDR3 amino acids: CASSNPAPGGLGGYTF. The CDR3 DNA sequence: TGCGCCAGCAGCAACCCGGCCCCCGGGGGGCTTGGTGGCTACACCTTC.